This T cell receptor (beta chain) appears in the sequencing data of a study of post-analysis software for immune sequencing data. Overall study findings and caveats: For normalized Chao1 diversity, multiple sclerosis patients scored significantly lower than controls did.

With respect to this clonotype: Antigen: not known.

TCR beta libraries were prepared from cDNA with unique molecular identifiers. Via MiXCR, TCRdb re-called the PCR reads, giving one row per CDR3 protein. The sample shows 750,000 to 900,000 distinct CDR3 sequences, about 43% of them seen only once. The receptor comes from a girl aged 5-17 years with multiple sclerosis. The sample consisted of blood.

CDR3 DNA: TGTGCCAGCAGCTTCGGACCCGAAGAGCAGTACTTC. This translates into CASSFGPEEQYF. The chain combines TRBV7-8 with TRBJ2-7; D gene unclear. The CDR3 spans 12 residues. CDR1 is SGHVS and CDR2 is FQNEAQ in the germline V gene. Deletions cut 3 bases from V and 7 bases from J, with 10 bases between.